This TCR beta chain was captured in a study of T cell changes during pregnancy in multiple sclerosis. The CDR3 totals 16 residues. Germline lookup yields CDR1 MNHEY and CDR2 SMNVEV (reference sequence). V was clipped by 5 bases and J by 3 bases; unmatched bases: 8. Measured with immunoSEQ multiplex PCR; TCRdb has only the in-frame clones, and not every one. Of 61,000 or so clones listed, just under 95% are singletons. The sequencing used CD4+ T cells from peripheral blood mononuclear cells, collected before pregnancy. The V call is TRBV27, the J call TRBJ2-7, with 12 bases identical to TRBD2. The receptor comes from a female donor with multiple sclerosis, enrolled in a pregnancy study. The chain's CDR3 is CASSPSPLAGGYEQYF. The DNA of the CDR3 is TGTGCCAGCAGTCCCTCCCCACTAGCGGGAGGCTACGAGCAGTACTTC.